This T cell receptor (beta chain) stems from a study of blood T cell repertoires in COVID-19. Turning to the study itself: Donors in Cohort 3 who had recovered were those with two negative PCRs, healthcare professional clearance, or resolution of their symptoms.

The V segment lost 3 bases and the J segment 6 bases; nucleotides outside the gene matches: 12. The CDR3 sequence is 15 residues long. The V gene's germline CDR1 is SGHRS and CDR2 YFSETQ. Original analysis: Nucleated cell number was recorded as an estimate derived from reference gene primer amplification. Assay: immunoSEQ multiplex PCR; the TCRdb copy retains only in-frame clones and omits some. V, J and clone size were drawn from that table, and D and trimming were deduced from the DNA. The sample lists roughly 150,000 clones; 65% to 80% were seen once. Everyone who took part was about 18 to 90 years old, and they came from some 23 US areas. Researchers sorted participants into cohorts using their self-reported clinical history.

The chain joins TRBV5-1 to TRBJ2-7, with 7 bases lining up with TRBD1. This sequence was found in a woman in her 70s in a cohort exposed to, infected with or recovered from COVID-19 (not recorded which). Specimen: PBMCs or T cells enriched from blood (not recorded which). The DNA of the CDR3 is TGCGCCAGCAGCTATGAACCGGGACAGAGGAGCGAGCAGTACTTC. This gives the protein CASSYEPGQRSEQYF.